This TCR beta chain comes out of a study of cytomegalovirus exposure and HLA in healthy donors. Study-level findings and limits: Later on, a genetic analysis was performed. It linked a missense variant in DCLRE1C with V- and J-gene trimming of TCR beta. Confirmation in vitro established that a few CMV-associated chains were specific for CMV antigens.

Concerning this clone itself: Its antigen is unidentified.

There were likely unrecorded immune exposures, though donors were nominally healthy when sampled. The CDR3 has 13 residues. CDR1 is SGHRS and CDR2 is YFSETQ in the germline V gene. V was trimmed by 6 bases and J by 7 bases, leaving 15 bases between them. The primer mix had 60 Vbeta and 13 Jbeta primers. Sequencing used immunoSEQ multiplex PCR; TCRdb keeps in-frame clones, though not all of them. The sample holds some 130,000 clones; about 74% are singletons and the top ten take around 3.1%. This chain connects TRBV5-1 to TRBJ2-3, with D possibly matching TRBD2 (6 bases). This sequence originates from a man aged 40-49 years in good health and CMV-seronegative. The source material was PBMCs. CDR3 nucleotide sequence: TGCGCCAGCACGGAGGGCCAAGCGAATACGCAGTATTTT. This encodes CASTEGQANTQYF.